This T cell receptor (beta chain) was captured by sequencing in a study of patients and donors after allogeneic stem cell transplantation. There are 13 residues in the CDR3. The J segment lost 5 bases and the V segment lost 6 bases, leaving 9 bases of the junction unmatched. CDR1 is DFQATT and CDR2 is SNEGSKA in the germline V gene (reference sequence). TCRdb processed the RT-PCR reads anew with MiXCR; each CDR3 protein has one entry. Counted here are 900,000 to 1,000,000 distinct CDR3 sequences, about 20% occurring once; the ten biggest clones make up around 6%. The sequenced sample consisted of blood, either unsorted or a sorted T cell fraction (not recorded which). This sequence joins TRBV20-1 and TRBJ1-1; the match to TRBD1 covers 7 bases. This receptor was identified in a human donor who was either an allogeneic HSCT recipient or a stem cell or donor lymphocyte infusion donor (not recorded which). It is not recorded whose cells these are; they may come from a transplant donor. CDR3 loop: CSARQGKFTEAFF. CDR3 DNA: TGCAGTGCGAGACAGGGAAAGTTTACTGAAGCTTTCTTT.